This TCR beta chain was sequenced during a study of T cells after yellow fever vaccination (dated by TCRdb to between 2018 and 2021). Regarding the research as a whole: The SMART-Seq v4 Ultra Low Input RNA kit was used to prepare libraries from fractions with low cell numbers. To follow T-cell clones before and after both primary and booster YFV17D yellow fever vaccination, bulk TCR alpha and beta repertoires underwent longitudinal sequencing. Two healthy male donors made up the cohort, one aged 18 to 30 years and the other aged 30 to 40 years. Blood was drawn at multiple timepoints before and after primary and secondary immunization, with bulk PBMC replicates and cell subsets isolated.

Findings and caveats that apply to the study as a whole: Most clones expanded after primary vaccination were re-detected after the booster (just under 97% of CD4 and more than 70% of CD8), suggesting broad memory maintenance. The secondary T-cell response was found to be weaker but faster than the primary response, with a peak reached on day 5 rather than on day 15. The study included only two donors, which limits how far the findings can be generalized. Computational filtering was needed because FACS-sorted repertoires could contain abundant contaminating clonotypes from the bulk population. A small share of clonotypes was detected in both CD4 and CD8 compartments, with the overlap likely arising from convergent recombination.

Trimming at the junction amounts to 1 base on V and 2 bases on J, and the germline ends lie 11 bases apart. Taken from cysteine to phenylalanine, the CDR3 has 15 residues. The entry retains the CDR3 DNA only, 45 bases that are in frame from base 1. For CDR1 and CDR2, the germline V gene (reference sequence) lists LGHDT and YNNKEL. This clonotype was seen repeatedly, ten times or more. What this receptor recognizes is not known. No base qualities exist here, and no much larger clone lies one base off it. TCR cDNA was synthesized by 5'RACE template switching, which introduced a universal primer site and unique molecular identifiers. Priming for cDNA synthesis came from both the TCR alpha and TCR beta constant segments. Two PCR steps were used to amplify libraries, with sample barcodes and sequencing adapters being added in the second step. Sequencing of libraries was performed on Illumina HiSeq 2500 (2x100 bp) or NovaSeq (2x150 bp). In the source study's methods: Demultiplexing of reads and collapsing into UMI consensus sequences were performed with MIGEC, and V(D)J alignment was carried out with MiXCR. Vaccine-responding clonotypes were defined with edgeR using replicate PBMC samples, requiring FDR below 0.01 and a log2 fold change above 5 up to day 15. Each bulk clonotype received a CD4 or CD8 identity based on whether the sequenced CD4 or CD8 repertoire contained that clonotype at higher abundance. TCRdb ran its own pipeline on the public reads, namely fastp trimming at Q25 and MiXCR clone calling, and kept in-frame beta chains. Rows with a matching CDR3 protein are joined into one entry that keeps the most common DNA and genes. The authors' filters were not applied to this entry. For this sample the table gives roughly 110,000 distinct CDR3 sequences, of which roughly 8.9% were detected only once. Less than 30% of the sample goes to the ten largest clones.

The intended sense of this specimen's treatment or condition label: live attenuated yellow fever vaccine strain. A standard Ficoll-Paque protocol was used to isolate PBMCs from peripheral blood. Dynabeads CD4 and CD8 positive selection kits were used to isolate CD4 and CD8 T-cell fractions. TriZol was used to extract RNA from bulk PBMCs, CD4 and CD8 fractions, and dextramer-positive and dextramer-negative fractions. The V and J segments used are TRBV3-1 and TRBJ1-2, with the D gene not confidently named. The TCR was taken from a man younger than 40 who received the YFV17D yellow fever vaccine. Here the sequenced sample was CD8+ T cells sorted from PBMCs, taken 45 days after the yellow fever booster vaccination. The nucleotide sequence is given as TGTGCCAGCAGCCAAGGTTTAGGAGGGAACTATGGCTACACCTTC. It translates to CASSQGLGGNYGYTF.